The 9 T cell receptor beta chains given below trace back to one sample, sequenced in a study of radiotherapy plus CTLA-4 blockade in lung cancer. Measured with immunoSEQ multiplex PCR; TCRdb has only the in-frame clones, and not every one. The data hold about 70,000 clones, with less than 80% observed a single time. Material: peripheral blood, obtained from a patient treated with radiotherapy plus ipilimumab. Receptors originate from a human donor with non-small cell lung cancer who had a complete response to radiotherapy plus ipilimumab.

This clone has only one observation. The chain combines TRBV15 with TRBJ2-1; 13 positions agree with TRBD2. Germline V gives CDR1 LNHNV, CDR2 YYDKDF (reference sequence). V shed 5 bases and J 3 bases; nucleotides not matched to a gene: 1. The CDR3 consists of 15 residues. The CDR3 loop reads CATSWTSGSYNEQFF. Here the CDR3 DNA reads TGTGCCACCAGCTGGACTAGCGGGAGCTACAATGAGCAGTTCTTC.

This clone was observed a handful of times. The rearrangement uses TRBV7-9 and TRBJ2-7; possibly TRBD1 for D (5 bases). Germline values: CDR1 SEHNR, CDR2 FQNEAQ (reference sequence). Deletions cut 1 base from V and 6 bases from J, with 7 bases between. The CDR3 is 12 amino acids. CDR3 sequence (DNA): TGTGCCAGCAGCTTAGAGGGGCGCGAGCAGTACGTC. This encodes CASSLEGREQYV.

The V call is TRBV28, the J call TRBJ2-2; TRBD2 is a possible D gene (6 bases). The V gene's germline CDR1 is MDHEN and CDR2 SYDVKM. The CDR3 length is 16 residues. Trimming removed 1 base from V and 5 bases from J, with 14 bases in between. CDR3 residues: CASSLFLARATGELFF. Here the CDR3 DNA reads TGTGCCAGCAGTTTATTCCTAGCGAGGGCAACCGGGGAGCTGTTTTTT.

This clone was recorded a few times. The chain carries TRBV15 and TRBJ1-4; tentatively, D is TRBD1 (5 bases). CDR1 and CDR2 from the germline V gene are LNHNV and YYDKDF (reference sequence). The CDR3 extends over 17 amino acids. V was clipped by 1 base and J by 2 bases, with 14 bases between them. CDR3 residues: CATSRVAGETTNEKLFF. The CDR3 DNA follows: TGTGCCACCAGCAGAGTTGCGGGGGAAACGACTAATGAAAAACTGTTTTTT.

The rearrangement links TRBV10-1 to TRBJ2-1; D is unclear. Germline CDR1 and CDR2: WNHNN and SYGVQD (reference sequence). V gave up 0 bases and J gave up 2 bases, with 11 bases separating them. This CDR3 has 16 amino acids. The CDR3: CASSESLGSTYNEQFF. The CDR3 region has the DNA TGCGCCAGCAGTGAGTCGTTGGGGTCCACCTACAATGAGCAGTTCTTC.

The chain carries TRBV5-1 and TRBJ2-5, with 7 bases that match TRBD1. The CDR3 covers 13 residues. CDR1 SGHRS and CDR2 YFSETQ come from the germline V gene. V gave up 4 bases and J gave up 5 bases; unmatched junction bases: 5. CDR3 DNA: TGCGCCAGCAGCCAACAGGGGTGGGAGACCCAGTACTTC. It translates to CASSQQGWETQYF.

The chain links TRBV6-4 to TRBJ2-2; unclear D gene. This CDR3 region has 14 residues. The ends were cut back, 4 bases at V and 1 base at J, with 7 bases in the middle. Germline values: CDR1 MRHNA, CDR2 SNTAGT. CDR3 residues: CASSVSQNTGELFF. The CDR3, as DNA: TGTGCCAGCAGTGTGAGTCAGAACACCGGGGAGCTGTTTTTT.

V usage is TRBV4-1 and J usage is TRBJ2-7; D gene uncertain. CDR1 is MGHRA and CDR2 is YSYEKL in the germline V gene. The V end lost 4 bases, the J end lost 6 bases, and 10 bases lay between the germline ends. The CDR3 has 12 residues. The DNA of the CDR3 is TGCGCCAGCAGCCTTGAAGTGGGCGAGCAGTACTTC. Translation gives CASSLEVGEQYF.

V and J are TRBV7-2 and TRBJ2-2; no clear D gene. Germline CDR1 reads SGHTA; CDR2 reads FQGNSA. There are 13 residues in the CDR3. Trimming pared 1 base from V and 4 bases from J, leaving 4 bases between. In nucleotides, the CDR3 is TGTGCCAGCAGCTTAGGGCGCACCGGGGAGCTGTTTTTT. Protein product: CASSLGRTGELFF.